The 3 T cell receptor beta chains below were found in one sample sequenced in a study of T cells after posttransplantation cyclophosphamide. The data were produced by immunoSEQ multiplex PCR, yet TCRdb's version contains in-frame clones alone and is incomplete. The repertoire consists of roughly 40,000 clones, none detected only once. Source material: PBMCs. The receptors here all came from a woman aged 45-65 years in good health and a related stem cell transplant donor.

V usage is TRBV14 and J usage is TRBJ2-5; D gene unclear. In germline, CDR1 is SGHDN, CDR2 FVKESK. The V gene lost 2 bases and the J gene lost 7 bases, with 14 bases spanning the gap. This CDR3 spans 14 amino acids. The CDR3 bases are TGTGCCAGCAGCCAATTTGAGGTTCTGAGGACCCAGTACTTC. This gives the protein CASSQFEVLRTQYF.

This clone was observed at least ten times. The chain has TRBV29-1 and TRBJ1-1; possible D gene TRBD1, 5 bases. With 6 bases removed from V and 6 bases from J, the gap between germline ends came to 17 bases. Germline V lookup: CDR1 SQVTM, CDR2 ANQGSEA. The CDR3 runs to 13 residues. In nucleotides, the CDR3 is TGCAGCGTAGGTGGGTCGGGAGGGGCTGAAGCTTTCTTT. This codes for CSVGGSGGAEAFF.

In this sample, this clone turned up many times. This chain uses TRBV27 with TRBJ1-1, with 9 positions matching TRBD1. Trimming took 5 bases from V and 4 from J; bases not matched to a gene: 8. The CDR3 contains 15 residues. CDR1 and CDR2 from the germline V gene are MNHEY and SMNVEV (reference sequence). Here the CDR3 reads CASSPPQGAVTEAFF. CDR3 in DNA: TGTGCCAGCAGTCCACCACAGGGGGCGGTCACTGAAGCTTTCTTT.